A selection of T cell receptor beta chains follows, all from one sample in a study of blood T cells in healthy people across ages. Each CDR3 protein gets one entry after TCRdb re-called the 5' RACE reads with MiXCR. Of around 750,000 distinct CDR3 sequences in the sample, 53% are singletons; the top ten hold about 42%. The material sequenced was blood. These TCRs come from a man older than 75 in good health. Each CDR3 is given without its conserved first and last residue. A clone size is listed for some rows: how often the clone was seen (once, few, many), or a class if it is expanded.

v_call clone_size cdr3_length cdr3_aa
TRBV11-2 - 14 ASSLGSRRGLNEQF
TRBV7-9 few 17 ASSSEAGQGLRGANVLT
TRBV11-1 - 13 ASSLLAGPYNEQY
TRBV29-1 few 10 SVEPLPETQY
TRBV3-1 - 10 ASSYDRGYAY
TRBV2 - 12 ASSEGSQNEKLF
TRBV20-1 - 11 SAPQGAGDGYT
TRBV5-1 few 13 ASSLEGMISYEQY
TRBV5-1 few 14 ASRAPYSGGGDEQF
TRBV20-1 few 12 SARASGRYNEQF
TRBV4-1 - 13 ASSQDRTGNEKLF
TRBV29-1 many 12 SVRMRQGAYEQY
TRBV3-1 - 12 ASSLGSGSNEQF
TRBV20-1 - 14 SARDPRGRALDTQY
TRBV4-1 - 10 ASSPGIGYAY
TRBV29-1 - 10 SVRGGAAGYT
TRBV10-3 - 10 AISEALEKQF
TRBV12-3/TRBV12-4 - 12 ASSSGYPKDTQY
TRBV11-2 few 13 ASSFSGLAPYEQY
TRBV14 once 13 ASSELAGVSDTQY
TRBV12-3/TRBV12-4 - 13 ASSPLPQLAYEQY
TRBV7-2 - 13 ASSLTTSGSYEQY
TRBV29-1 once 13 SALTTGTGDFGYT
TRBV9 - 16 ASSVAGGGLKGHNEQF
TRBV20-1 - 17 SARGAPLLAGGPYYEQY
TRBV11-2 few 10 ASSLGGREAF
TRBV6-5 - 9 ATREGDTQY
TRBV20-1 - 10 SAPQGWNEQY
TRBV12-3/TRBV12-4 few 12 ASSLRGTSYEQY
TRBV28 few 16 ASRRDSFRTNSYNEQF
TRBV15 few 14 ATSLGTGGRSETQY
TRBV28 - 13 ASRSLDPSTDTQY
TRBV21-1 - 9 ASKNMEELF
TRBV25-1 - 13 ASSVTGGGSYEQY
TRBV6-1 - 18 ASSERLAGVGNSGANVLT
TRBV4-2 - 12 ASSRLDDGGEQY
TRBV9 - 14 ASSVSGLAGLDTQY
TRBV5-6 - 12 ASSPPSGTDTQY
TRBV7-2 - 13 ASSLGQGRFYEQY
TRBV7-2 few 12 ASSLAQAGEGYT
TRBV27 - 12 ASSRYRGWETQY
TRBV27 - 10 ASSGRIAEQY